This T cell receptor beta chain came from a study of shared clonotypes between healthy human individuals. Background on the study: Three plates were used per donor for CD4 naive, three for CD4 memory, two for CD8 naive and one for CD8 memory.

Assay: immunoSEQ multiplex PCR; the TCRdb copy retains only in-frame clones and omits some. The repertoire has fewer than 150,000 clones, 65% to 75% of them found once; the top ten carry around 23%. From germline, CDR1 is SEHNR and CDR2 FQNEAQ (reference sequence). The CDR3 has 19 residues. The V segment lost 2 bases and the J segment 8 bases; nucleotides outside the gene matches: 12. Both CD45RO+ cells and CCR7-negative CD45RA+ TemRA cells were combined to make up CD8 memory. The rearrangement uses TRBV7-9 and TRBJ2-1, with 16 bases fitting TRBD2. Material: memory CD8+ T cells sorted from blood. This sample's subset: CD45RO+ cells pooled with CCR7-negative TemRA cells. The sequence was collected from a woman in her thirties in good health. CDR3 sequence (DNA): TGTGCCAGCAGCTTAATGGACTGGGGGACTAGCGGGAGGGCAGATGAGCAGTTCTTC. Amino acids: CASSLMDWGTSGRADEQFF.